Only one count was recorded for the clone carrying this TCR beta chain. This entry comes from a study of shared clonotypes between healthy human individuals. Adult donors, all healthy and HIV-negative, had no recent acute infections or vaccinations. The assay was immunoSEQ multiplex PCR, and TCRdb's table has in-frame clones only and misses some. The top ten hold around 0.61% of the sample, which has fewer than 1.4 million clones, around three quarters seen once. The germline CDR1 and CDR2 sequences are SGDLS and YYNGEE. CDR3 length: 15 amino acids. Unmatched junction bases numbered 2, after V lost 3 bases and J lost 1 base.

The chain combines TRBV9 with TRBJ2-2; 8 positions match TRBD1. This sequence originates from a man younger than 35 in good health. Some clones in this sample may be carry-over from other donors' samples. The sequenced material came from memory CD4+ T cells from PBMCs. As to subset: CD45RA-negative fraction. CDR3 loop: CASSDTGGNTGELFF. CDR3 coding DNA: TGTGCCAGCAGCGATACAGGGGGGAACACCGGGGAGCTGTTTTTT.